A selection of T cell receptor beta chains follows, all from one sample in a study of cytomegalovirus exposure and HLA in healthy donors. Profiled with immunoSEQ multiplex PCR; TCRdb holds only in-frame clones, not every one. The table includes roughly 150,000 clones, roughly 65% detected once. The sample taken for sequencing was PBMCs. The receptor source for this set is a woman in her twenties or thirties in good health and CMV-seronegative. Each CDR3 is given with its conserved first and last residue. Each record gives: J gene, V gene, D gene, clone size, CDR3 DNA, CDR3 protein. The D gene is left open where the match is weak. Not all rows give a size; the values are once, few, many and, for expanded clones, a class.

j_call: TRBJ1-6; v_call: TRBV2; d_call: TRBD1; clone_size: few; cdr3_nt: TGTGCCACGTCATTCGGGACAGTCAATTCACCCCTCCACTTT; cdr3_aa: CATSFGTVNSPLHF
j_call: TRBJ1-1; v_call: TRBV6-1; d_call: NA; clone_size: NA; cdr3_nt: TGTGCCAGCACCGAGGGAGGGGGAGTCACTGAAGCTTTCTTT; cdr3_aa: CASTEGGGVTEAFF
j_call: TRBJ2-7; v_call: TRBV4-1; d_call: TRBD2; clone_size: NA; cdr3_nt: TGCGCCAGCAGGTTTGCGGGGGGAGACCACGAGCAGTACTTC; cdr3_aa: CASRFAGGDHEQYF
j_call: TRBJ2-5; v_call: TRBV29-1; d_call: TRBD2; clone_size: NA; cdr3_nt: TGCAGCGTCCGAGCGGGGGCCGAGACCCAGTACTTC; cdr3_aa: CSVRAGAETQYF
j_call: TRBJ2-3; v_call: TRBV29-1; d_call: TRBD2; clone_size: NA; cdr3_nt: TGCAGCGTGGAGGAGCCGGGACAATTAGGGGGCAGCGGGAGGGCCGTAGATACGCAGTATTTT; cdr3_aa: CSVEEPGQLGGSGRAVDTQYF
j_call: TRBJ2-5; v_call: TRBV6-6; d_call: NA; clone_size: NA; cdr3_nt: TGTGCCAGCAGTCGGGGGGCAGGCCAAGTGGAGACCCAGTACTTC; cdr3_aa: CASSRGAGQVETQYF
j_call: TRBJ1-1; v_call: TRBV18; d_call: TRBD1; clone_size: few; cdr3_nt: TGTGCCAGCTCGGGACAGGGTAACACTGAAGCTTTCTTT; cdr3_aa: CASSGQGNTEAFF
j_call: TRBJ2-3; v_call: TRBV10-1; d_call: NA; clone_size: NA; cdr3_nt: TGCGCCAGCAGTGTGCCACGACGGGGTAAGATGAATACGCAGTATTTT; cdr3_aa: CASSVPRRGKMNTQYF
j_call: TRBJ2-2; v_call: TRBV18; d_call: NA; clone_size: NA; cdr3_nt: TGTGCCAGCTCACCACTGACAGGGAACACCGGGGAGCTGTTTTTT; cdr3_aa: CASSPLTGNTGELFF
j_call: TRBJ2-2; v_call: TRBV10-2; d_call: TRBD1; clone_size: NA; cdr3_nt: TGCGCCAGCAGTGAGATATTCGGGACAGGGGGAACCGGGGAGCTGTTTTTT; cdr3_aa: CASSEIFGTGGTGELFF
j_call: TRBJ1-3; v_call: TRBV7-9; d_call: NA; clone_size: NA; cdr3_nt: TGTGCCAGCAGCTCTCACGTTCGAGGGTCTGGAAACACCATATATTTT; cdr3_aa: CASSSHVRGSGNTIYF
j_call: TRBJ2-1; v_call: TRBV19; d_call: TRBD2; clone_size: NA; cdr3_nt: TGTGCCAGTCTCGGGGGGGCCTACAATGAGCAGTTCTTC; cdr3_aa: CASLGGAYNEQFF